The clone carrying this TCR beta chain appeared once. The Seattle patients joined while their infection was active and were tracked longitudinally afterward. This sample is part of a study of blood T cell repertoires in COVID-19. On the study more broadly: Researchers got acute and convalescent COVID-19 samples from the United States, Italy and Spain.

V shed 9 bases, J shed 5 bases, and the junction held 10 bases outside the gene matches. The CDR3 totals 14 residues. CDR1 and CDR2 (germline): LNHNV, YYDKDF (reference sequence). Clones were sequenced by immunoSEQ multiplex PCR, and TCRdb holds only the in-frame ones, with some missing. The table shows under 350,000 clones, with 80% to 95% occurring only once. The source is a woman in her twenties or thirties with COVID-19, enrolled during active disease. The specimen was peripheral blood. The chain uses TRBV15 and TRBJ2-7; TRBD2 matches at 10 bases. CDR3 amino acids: CATSFSGRIHEQYF. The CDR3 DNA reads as TGTGCCACAAGTTTTAGCGGGAGGATCCACGAGCAGTACTTC.